A selection of T cell receptor beta chains follows, all from one sample in a study of CD8 T cells in Susac syndrome. TCRdb re-analysed the immunoSEQ multiplex PCR reads in MiXCR, keeping a single row per CDR3 protein. The table includes 85,000 to 120,000 distinct CDR3 sequences, approximately 93% detected once. Sequencing used CD8+ T cells from PBMCs. These receptors all come from a human donor with Susac syndrome. Each CDR3 is given with its conserved first and last residue. The D gene is left open where the match is weak. Clone size, where shown, is once, few, many, or a class for clones that have expanded.

d_call j_call clone_size v_call cdr3_length cdr3_aa cdr3_nt
NA TRBJ2-2 NA TRBV7-6 18 CASSFFIAGTGQTGELFF TGTGCCAGCAGCTTCTTCATAGCCGGGACTGGGCAGACCGGGGAGCTGTTTTTT
NA TRBJ1-2 NA TRBV9 9 CASGAGYTF TGTGCCAGCGGTGCGGGCTACACCTTC
NA TRBJ2-1 NA TRBV29-1 12 CSVGLRTNEQFF TGCAGCGTGGGCTTGAGGACCAATGAGCAGTTCTTC
NA TRBJ2-2 NA TRBV7-9 19 CASSLRGPGGVRDTGELFF TGTGCCAGCAGCCTAAGGGGTCCGGGGGGCGTTCGGGACACCGGGGAGCTGTTTTTT
NA TRBJ1-3 NA TRBV9 15 CASSPDPRAGNTIYF TGTGCCAGCAGCCCCGATCCCCGAGCTGGAAACACCATATATTTT
NA TRBJ2-5 once TRBV6-1 14 CASGGQSVQETQYF TGTGCCAGCGGAGGGCAATCAGTCCAAGAGACCCAGTACTTC
TRBD1 TRBJ2-5 once TRBV12-3/TRBV12-4 16 CASSAVRQGRRETQYF TGTGCCAGCAGTGCCGTTAGACAGGGCCGGAGAGAGACCCAGTACTTC
NA TRBJ2-7 NA TRBV7-9 12 CASSLIAYEQYF TGTGCCAGCAGCTTAATAGCCTACGAGCAGTACTTC
TRBD1 TRBJ1-6 NA TRBV20-1 14 CSAGIGQGASPLHF TGCAGTGCCGGAATAGGACAGGGGGCTTCACCCCTCCACTTT
NA TRBJ2-5 NA TRBV6-5 13 CASGQTIGETQYF TGTGCCAGTGGCCAGACCATCGGGGAGACCCAGTACTTC